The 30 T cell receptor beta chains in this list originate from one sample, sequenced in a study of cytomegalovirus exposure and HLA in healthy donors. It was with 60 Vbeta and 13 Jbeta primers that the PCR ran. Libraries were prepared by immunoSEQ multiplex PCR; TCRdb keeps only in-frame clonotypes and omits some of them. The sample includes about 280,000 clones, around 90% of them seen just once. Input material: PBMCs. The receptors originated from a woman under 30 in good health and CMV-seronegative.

The CDR3 region is CASSIGRTGYEKLFF. In nucleotides, the CDR3 is TGTGCCAGTAGTATCGGTCGAACAGGCTATGAAAAACTGTTTTTT. The V and J genes are TRBV19 and TRBJ1-4; D might be TRBD1 (5 bases). V was shortened by 3 bases and J by 6 bases, with 14 bases between the two germline ends. CDR1 is LNHDA, CDR2 SQIVND, per germline (reference sequence). The CDR3 covers 15 residues.

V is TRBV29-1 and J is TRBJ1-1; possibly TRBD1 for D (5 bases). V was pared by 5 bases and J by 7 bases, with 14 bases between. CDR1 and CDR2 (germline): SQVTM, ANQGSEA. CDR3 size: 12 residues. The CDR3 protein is CSVSWVGGEAFF. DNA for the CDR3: TGCAGCGTTTCCTGGGTGGGGGGTGAAGCTTTCTTT. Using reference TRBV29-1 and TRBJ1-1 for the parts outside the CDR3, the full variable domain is SAVISQKPSRDICQRGTSLTIQCQVDSQVTMMFWYRQQPGQSLTLIATANQGSEATYESGFVIDKFPISRPNLTFSTLTVSNMSPEDSSIYLCSVSWVGGEAFFGQGTRLTVV.

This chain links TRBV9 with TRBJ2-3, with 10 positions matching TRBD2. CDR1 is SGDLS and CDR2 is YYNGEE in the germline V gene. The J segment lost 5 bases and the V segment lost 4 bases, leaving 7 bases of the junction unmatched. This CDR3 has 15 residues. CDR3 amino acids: CASSMKRGGGDTQYF. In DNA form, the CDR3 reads TGTGCCAGCAGCATGAAGCGGGGGGGCGGAGATACGCAGTATTTT.

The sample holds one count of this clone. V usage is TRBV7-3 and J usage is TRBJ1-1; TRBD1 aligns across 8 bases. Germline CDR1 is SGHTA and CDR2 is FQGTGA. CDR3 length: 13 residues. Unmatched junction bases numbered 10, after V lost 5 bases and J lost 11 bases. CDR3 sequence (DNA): TGTGCCAGCAGCCCAGCGCGGGACAGGATTGCTTTCTTT. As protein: CASSPARDRIAFF.

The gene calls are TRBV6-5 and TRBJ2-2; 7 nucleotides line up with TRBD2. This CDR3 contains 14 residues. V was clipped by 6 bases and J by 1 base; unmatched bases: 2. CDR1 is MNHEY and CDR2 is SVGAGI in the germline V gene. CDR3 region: CASRPGGNTGELFF. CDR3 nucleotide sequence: TGTGCCAGCAGGCCGGGGGGGAACACCGGGGAGCTGTTTTTT.

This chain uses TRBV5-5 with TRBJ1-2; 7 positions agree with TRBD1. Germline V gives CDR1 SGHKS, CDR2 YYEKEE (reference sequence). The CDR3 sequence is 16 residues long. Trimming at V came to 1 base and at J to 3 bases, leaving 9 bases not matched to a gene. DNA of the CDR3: TGTGCCAGCAGCTTGAGGGCCGACAGGGAGGACTATGGCTACACCTTC. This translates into CASSLRADREDYGYTF.

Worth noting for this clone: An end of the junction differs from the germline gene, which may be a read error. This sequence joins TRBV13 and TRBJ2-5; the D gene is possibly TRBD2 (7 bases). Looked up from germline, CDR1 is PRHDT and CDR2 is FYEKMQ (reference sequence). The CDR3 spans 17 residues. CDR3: CASSHLRGLAHQETRYF. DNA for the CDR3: TGTGCCAGCAGCCATTTGCGGGGGCTAGCGCATCAAGAGACCCGGTACTTC. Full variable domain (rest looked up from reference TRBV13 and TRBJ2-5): AAGVIQSPRHLIKEKRETATLKCYPIPRHDTVYWYQQGPGQDPQFLISFYEKMQSDKGSIPDRFSAQQFSDYHSELNMSSLELGDSALYFCASSHLRGLAHQETRYFGPGTRLLVL.

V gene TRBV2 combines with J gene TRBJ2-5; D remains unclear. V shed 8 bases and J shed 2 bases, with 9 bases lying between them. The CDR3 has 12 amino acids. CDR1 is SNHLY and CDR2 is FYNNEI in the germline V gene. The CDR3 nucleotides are TGTGCCAGCTTTGAGACTCAAGAGACCCAGTACTTC. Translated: CASFETQETQYF.

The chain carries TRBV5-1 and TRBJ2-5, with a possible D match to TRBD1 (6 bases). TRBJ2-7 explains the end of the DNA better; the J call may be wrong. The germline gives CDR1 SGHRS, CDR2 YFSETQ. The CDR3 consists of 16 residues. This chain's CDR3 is CASSWAPSDSDYEQYF. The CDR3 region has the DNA TGCGCCAGCAGCTGGGCCCCTTCGGACAGCGACTACGAGCAGTACTTC.

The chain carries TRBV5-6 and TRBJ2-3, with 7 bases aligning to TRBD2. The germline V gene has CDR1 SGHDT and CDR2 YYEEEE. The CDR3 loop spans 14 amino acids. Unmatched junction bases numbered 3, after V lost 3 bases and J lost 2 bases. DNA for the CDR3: TGTGCCAGCAGCTGGGGGGGGATCACAGATACGCAGTATTTT. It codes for CASSWGGITDTQYF.

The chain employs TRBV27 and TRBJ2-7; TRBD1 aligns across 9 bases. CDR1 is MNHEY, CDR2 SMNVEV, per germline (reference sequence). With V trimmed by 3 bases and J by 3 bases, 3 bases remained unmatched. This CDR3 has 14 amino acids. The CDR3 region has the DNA TGTGCCAGCAGTTTCCGGGGACAGGGCTACGAGCAGTACTTC. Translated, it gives CASSFRGQGYEQYF.

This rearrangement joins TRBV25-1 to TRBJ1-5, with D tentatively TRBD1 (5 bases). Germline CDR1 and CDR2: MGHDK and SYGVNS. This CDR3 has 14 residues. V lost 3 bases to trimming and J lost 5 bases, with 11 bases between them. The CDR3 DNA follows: TGTGCCAGCAGTGAGGGCGGGACCTATCAGCCCCAGCATTTT. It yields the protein CASSEGGTYQPQHF. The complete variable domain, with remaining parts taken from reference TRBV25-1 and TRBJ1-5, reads EADIYQTPRYLVIGTGKKITLECSQTMGHDKMYWYQQDPGMELHLIHYSYGVNSTEKGDLSSESTVSRIRTEHFPLTLESARPSHTSQYLCASSEGGTYQPQHFGDGTRLSIL.

The CDR3 reads CASSYRGAEAFF. The DNA of the CDR3 is TGTGCCAGCAGTTACAGGGGGGCTGAAGCTTTCTTT. The rearrangement joins TRBV27 to TRBJ1-1; 8 bases align to TRBD1. With 4 bases clipped from V and 6 bases from J, the junction kept 1 base outside the gene matches. Germline CDR1 and CDR2: MNHEY and SMNVEV (reference sequence). The CDR3 is 12 amino acids.

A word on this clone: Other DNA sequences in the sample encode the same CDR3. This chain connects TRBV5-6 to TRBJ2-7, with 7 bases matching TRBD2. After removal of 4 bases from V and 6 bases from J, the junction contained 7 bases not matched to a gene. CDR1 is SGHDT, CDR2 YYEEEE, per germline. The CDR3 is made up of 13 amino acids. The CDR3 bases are TGTGCCAGCAGCCTTGGGACGGGGGGCGAGCAGTACTTC. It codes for CASSLGTGGEQYF.

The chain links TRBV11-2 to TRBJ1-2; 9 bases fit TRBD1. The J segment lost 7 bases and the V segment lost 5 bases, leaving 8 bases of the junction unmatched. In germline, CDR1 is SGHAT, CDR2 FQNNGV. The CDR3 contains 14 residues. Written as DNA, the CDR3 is TGTGCCAGCAGCCTATCGGGACAGGGAACTGGCTACACCTTC. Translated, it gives CASSLSGQGTGYTF.

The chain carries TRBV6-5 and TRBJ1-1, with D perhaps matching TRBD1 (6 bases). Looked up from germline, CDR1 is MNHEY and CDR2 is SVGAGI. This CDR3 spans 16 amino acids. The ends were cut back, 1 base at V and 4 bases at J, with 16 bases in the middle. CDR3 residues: CASSYFSRTASTEAFF. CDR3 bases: TGTGCCAGCAGTTACTTTTCTCGGACAGCGAGCACTGAAGCTTTCTTT.

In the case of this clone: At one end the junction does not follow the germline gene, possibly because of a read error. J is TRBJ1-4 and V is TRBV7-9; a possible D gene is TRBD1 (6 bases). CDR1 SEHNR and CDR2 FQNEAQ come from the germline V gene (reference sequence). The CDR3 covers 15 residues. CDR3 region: CSSSLSQGIGEKLFF. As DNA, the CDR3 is TGTTCCAGCAGCTTATCACAGGGTATCGGTGAAAAACTGTTTTTT.

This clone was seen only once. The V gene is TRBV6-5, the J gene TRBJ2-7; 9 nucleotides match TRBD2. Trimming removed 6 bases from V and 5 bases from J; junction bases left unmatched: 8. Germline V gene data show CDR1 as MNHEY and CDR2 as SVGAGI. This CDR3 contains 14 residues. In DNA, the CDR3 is TGTGCCAGCAGGGCGAATAGCGGGGGCGACGAGCAGTACTTC. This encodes CASRANSGGDEQYF.

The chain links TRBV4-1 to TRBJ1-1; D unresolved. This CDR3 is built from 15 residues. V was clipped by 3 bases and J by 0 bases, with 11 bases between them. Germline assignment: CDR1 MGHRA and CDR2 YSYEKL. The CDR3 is CASSHGQALNTEAFF. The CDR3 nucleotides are TGCGCCAGCAGCCATGGCCAGGCCCTGAACACTGAAGCTTTCTTT.

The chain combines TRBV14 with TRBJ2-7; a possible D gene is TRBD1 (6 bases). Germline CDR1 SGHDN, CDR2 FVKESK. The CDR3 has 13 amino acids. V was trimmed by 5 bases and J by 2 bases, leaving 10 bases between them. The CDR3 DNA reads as TGTGCCAGCAGCACCGGGACACCCTACGAGCAGTACTTC. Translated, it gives CASSTGTPYEQYF. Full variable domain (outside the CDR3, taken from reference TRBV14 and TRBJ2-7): EAGVTQFPSHSVIEKGQTVTLRCDPISGHDNLYWYRRVMGKEIKFLLHFVKESKQDESGMPNNRFLAERTGGTYSTLKVQPAELEDSGVYFCASSTGTPYEQYFGPGTRLTVT.

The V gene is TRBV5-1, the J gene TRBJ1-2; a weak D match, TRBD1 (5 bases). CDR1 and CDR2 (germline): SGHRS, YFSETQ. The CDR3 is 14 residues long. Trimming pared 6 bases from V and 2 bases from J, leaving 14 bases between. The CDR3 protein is CASTLGQINYGYTF. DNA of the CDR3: TGCGCCAGCACCCTGGGGCAGATAAACTATGGCTACACCTTC.

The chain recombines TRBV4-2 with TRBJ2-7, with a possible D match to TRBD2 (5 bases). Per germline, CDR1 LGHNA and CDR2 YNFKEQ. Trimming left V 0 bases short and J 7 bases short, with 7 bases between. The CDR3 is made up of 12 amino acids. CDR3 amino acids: CASSQDGNEQYF. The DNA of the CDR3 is TGTGCCAGCAGCCAAGACGGGAATGAGCAGTACTTC.

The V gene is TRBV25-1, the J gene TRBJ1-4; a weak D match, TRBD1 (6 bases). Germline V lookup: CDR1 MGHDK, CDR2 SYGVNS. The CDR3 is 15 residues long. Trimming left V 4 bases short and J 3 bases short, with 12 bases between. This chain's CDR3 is CASSVTGRANEKLFF. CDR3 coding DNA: TGTGCCAGCAGTGTTACAGGGAGGGCTAATGAAAAACTGTTTTTT. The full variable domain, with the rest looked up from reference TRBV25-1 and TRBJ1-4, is EADIYQTPRYLVIGTGKKITLECSQTMGHDKMYWYQQDPGMELHLIHYSYGVNSTEKGDLSSESTVSRIRTEHFPLTLESARPSHTSQYLCASSVTGRANEKLFFGSGTQLSVL.

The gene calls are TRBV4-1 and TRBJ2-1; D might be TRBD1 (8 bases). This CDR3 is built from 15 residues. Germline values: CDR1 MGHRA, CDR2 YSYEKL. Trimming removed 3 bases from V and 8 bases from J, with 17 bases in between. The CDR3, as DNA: TGCGCCAGCAGCCATTACGGACAGGGAGGGTATGAGCAGTTCTTC. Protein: CASSHYGQGGYEQFF.

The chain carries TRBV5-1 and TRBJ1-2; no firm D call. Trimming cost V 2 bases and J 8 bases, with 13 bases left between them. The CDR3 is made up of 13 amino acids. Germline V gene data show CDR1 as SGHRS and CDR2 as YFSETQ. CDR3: CASSFGGRVGYTF. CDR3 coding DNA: TGCGCCAGCAGCTTCGGCGGGCGCGTAGGCTACACCTTC. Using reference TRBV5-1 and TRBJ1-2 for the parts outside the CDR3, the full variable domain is KAGVTQTPRYLIKTRGQQVTLSCSPISGHRSVSWYQQTPGQGLQFLFEYFSETQRNKGNFPGRFSGRQFSNSRSEMNVSTLELGDSALYLCASSFGGRVGYTFGSGTRLTVV.

CDR3 sequence: CATSRDPPKTGMTYEQYF. The CDR3 DNA follows: TGTGCCACCAGCAGAGATCCGCCTAAGACGGGGATGACCTACGAGCAGTACTTC. The gene calls are TRBV15 and TRBJ2-7; D is possibly TRBD2 (5 bases). Germline CDR1 and CDR2: LNHNV and YYDKDF (reference sequence). CDR3 length: 18 amino acids. V shed 0 bases and J shed 2 bases, with 20 bases lying between them.

The CDR3 reads CASSVQGVGNTGELFF. The CDR3 nucleotides read TGTGCCAGCAGCGTTCAGGGGGTGGGGAACACCGGGGAGCTGTTTTTT. The chain has TRBV2 and TRBJ2-2; 7 bases agree with TRBD1. Germline V CDR1 and CDR2: SNHLY, FYNNEI. There are 16 residues in the CDR3. The trim removed 6 bases at V and 1 base at J, leaving 8 bases unmatched. The full variable domain, rest sourced from reference TRBV2 and TRBJ2-2, is EPEVTQTPSHQVTQMGQEVILRCVPISNHLYFYWYRQILGQKVEFLVSFYNNEISEKSEIFDDQFSVERPDGSNFTLKIRSTKLEDSAMYFCASSVQGVGNTGELFFGEGSRLTVL.

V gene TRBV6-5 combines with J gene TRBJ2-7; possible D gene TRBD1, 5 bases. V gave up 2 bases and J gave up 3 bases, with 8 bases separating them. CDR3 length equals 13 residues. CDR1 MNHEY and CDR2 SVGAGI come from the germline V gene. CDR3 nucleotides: TGTGCCAGCAGTTACAGGGGTGGCTACGAGCAGTACTTC. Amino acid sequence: CASSYRGGYEQYF.

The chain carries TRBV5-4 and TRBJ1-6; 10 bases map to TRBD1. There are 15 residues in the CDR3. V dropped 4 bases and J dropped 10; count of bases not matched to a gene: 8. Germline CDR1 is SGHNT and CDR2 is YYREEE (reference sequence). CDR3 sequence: CASSGGTGVKSPLHF. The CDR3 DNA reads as TGTGCCAGCAGCGGGGGGACAGGGGTGAAGTCACCCCTCCACTTT.

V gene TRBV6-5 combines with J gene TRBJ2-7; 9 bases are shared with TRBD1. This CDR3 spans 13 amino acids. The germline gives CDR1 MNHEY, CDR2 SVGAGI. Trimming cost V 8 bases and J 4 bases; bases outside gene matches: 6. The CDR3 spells CASRPGTGYEQYF. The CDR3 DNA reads TGTGCCAGCCGTCCGGGGACAGGGTACGAGCAGTACTTC.